This TCR beta chain stems from a study of lung T cells in sarcoidosis with Löfgren's syndrome. This clonotype is labeled as medium-sized. Unmatched junction bases numbered 5, after V lost 7 bases and J lost 5 bases. Looked up from germline, CDR1 is MNHEY and CDR2 is SMNVEV (reference sequence). The length of the CDR3 is 14 residues. TCRdb reprocessed the reads with MiXCR, giving one entry per CDR3 protein. This table holds about 63,000 distinct CDR3 sequences, 21% found once. The sample was CD4+ T cells from PBMCs. This sequence was found in a human donor with sarcoidosis (Löfgren's syndrome or another form), or a control subject (not recorded which). The chain uses TRBV27 and TRBJ2-1; 10 bases line up with TRBD2. DNA for the CDR3: TGTGCCAGCAATCTAGCGGGGGACCACAATGAGCAGTTCTTC. Encoded protein: CASNLAGDHNEQFF.